This TCR beta chain was identified in a study of radiotherapy plus CTLA-4 blockade in lung cancer. The overall study: With 31% of patients having disease control, objective responses were seen in about 18%. Whole-study findings and limits: Once radiotherapy plus ipilimumab had been given, TCR clones derived from tumor expanded in blood. In blood, early T cell clone dynamics reportedly predicted response best, together with interferon-beta.

V dropped 4 bases and J dropped 4; count of bases not matched to a gene: 4. The germline V gene encodes CDR1 SGHRS and CDR2 YFSETQ. The CDR3 loop spans 13 amino acids. Lung cancer patients with chemo-refractory metastatic non-small-cell disease were given focal radiation plus CTLA-4 blockade with ipilimumab. About this clone itself: The antigen is not known.

Profiling relied on immunoSEQ multiplex PCR, and the TCRdb table lists in-frame clones only, not all of them. The sample shows 30,000 to 40,000 clones, under 85% of them seen only once. The chain combines TRBV5-1 with TRBJ1-2, with TRBD1 identical over 7 bases. The receptor was isolated from a human donor with non-small cell lung cancer that progressed on radiotherapy plus ipilimumab. Source: peripheral blood, taken from a patient treated with radiotherapy plus ipilimumab. CDR3 protein: CASSPGQIYGYTF. The CDR3 DNA follows: TGCGCCAGCAGCCCGGGACAGATCTATGGCTACACCTTC.